Described below is a single T cell receptor (beta chain) sequence and its context. The CDR3 contains 15 residues. V was pared by 1 base and J by 0 bases, with 10 bases between. CDR1 is GTSNPN, CDR2 SVGIG, per germline (reference sequence). Clones were sequenced by immunoSEQ multiplex PCR, and TCRdb holds only the in-frame ones, with some missing. This table holds some 2,000,000 clones, roughly 94% found once. These data originate in a study of shared clonotypes between healthy human individuals. Study information: Contributing individuals were two females and a few males aged 18 to 49.

The sequence came from a young man in good health. V usage is TRBV30 and J usage is TRBJ2-4; D is ambiguous. Sequencing was performed on naive CD4+ T cells sorted from blood. Subset described: CD45RA+ positively selected. The CDR3 DNA follows: TGTGCCTGGAGTGCCCTAAACAGAGCCAAAAACATTCAGTACTTC. Translated, it gives CAWSALNRAKNIQYF.